A single sample is the source of the 11 T cell receptor beta chains below, sequenced in a study of T cell responses to AZD1222 COVID-19 vaccine. The table came from immunoSEQ multiplex PCR; TCRdb's copy has only in-frame clones and leaves some out. The table records 120,000 to 150,000 clones, about 90% of them present only once. Material: peripheral blood, obtained 28 days after the second dose of the MenACWY control vaccine. These receptors originate from an adult who received the MenACWY meningococcal vaccine as a control.

The rearrangement links TRBV27 to TRBJ2-3; D not resolved. This CDR3 has 14 residues. V was clipped by 3 bases and J by 8 bases, with 15 bases between them. Germline V gene data show CDR1 as MNHEY and CDR2 as SMNVEV (reference sequence). In DNA, the CDR3 is TGTGCCAGCAGTTTCGGGTCGGCGTCGGGTACGCAGTATTTT. This translates into CASSFGSASGTQYF.

The rearrangement uses TRBV19 and TRBJ2-5; possibly TRBD2 for D (5 bases). CDR3 size: 13 residues. V lost 4 bases, J lost 4 bases, and 10 bases lay in between. The V gene's germline CDR1 is LNHDA and CDR2 SQIVND (reference sequence). CDR3 sequence (DNA): TGTGCCAGTAGTAGCAGAGGAGGAGAGACCCAGTACTTC. Its translation is CASSSRGGETQYF. Full variable domain (rest looked up from reference TRBV19 and TRBJ2-5): DGGITQSPKYLFRKEGQNVTLSCEQNLNHDAMYWYRQDPGQGLRLIYYSQIVNDFQKGDIAEGYSVSREKKESFPLTVTSAQKNPTAFYLCASSSRGGETQYFGPGTRLLVL.

V usage is TRBV24-1 and J usage is TRBJ2-7; D is unresolved. The CDR3 sequence is 14 residues long. With 4 bases removed from V and 0 bases from J, the gap between germline ends came to 9 bases. CDR1 is KGHDR, CDR2 SFDVKD, per germline. For the CDR3, the DNA is TGTGCCACCAGTGACCCGACAACCTCCTACGAGCAGTACTTC. It codes for CATSDPTTSYEQYF.

The V and J genes are TRBV6-5 and TRBJ1-4; possible D gene TRBD1, 5 bases. V lost 6 bases, J lost 8 bases, and 19 bases lay in between. Germline V gene data show CDR1 as MNHEY and CDR2 as SVGAGI. The CDR3 has 15 amino acids. CDR3 in DNA: TGTGCCAGCAGCCCGACCCCAGCCGGGGACGAAAAACTGTTTTTT. It codes for CASSPTPAGDEKLFF.

J is TRBJ1-6 and V is TRBV24-1, with a tentative D call TRBD1 (5 bases). Looked up from germline, CDR1 is KGHDR and CDR2 is SFDVKD. Trimming removed 9 bases from V and 2 bases from J, with 16 bases in between. CDR3 length equals 16 residues. The CDR3 reads CATRPWGSPYNSPLHF. CDR3 in DNA: TGTGCCACCCGTCCTTGGGGGTCGCCCTATAATTCACCCCTCCACTTT.

The genes are TRBV27 and TRBJ2-2; weak D call: TRBD2 (6 bases). V lost 3 bases, J lost 1 base, and 15 bases lay in between. The CDR3 consists of 17 residues. CDR1 MNHEY and CDR2 SMNVEV come from the germline V gene (reference sequence). CDR3 nucleotides: TGTGCCAGCAGTTTGTCGGTGCCGGGAGTGAACACCGGGGAGCTGTTTTTT. Protein sequence: CASSLSVPGVNTGELFF.

This clone was found once. The J gene is TRBJ1-2, the V gene TRBV7-8; 8 bases agree with TRBD1. CDR3 length equals 15 residues. Germline assignment: CDR1 SGHVS and CDR2 FQNEAQ. The junction had 13 bases not matched to a gene; V was cut back by 5 bases and J by 8 bases. CDR3 sequence reads: CASSLDRGTYKGYTF. DNA of the CDR3: TGTGCCAGCAGCCTCGACAGGGGAACTTATAAGGGCTACACCTTC.

This clone has just one count. The genes are TRBV6-2 or TRBV6-3 and TRBJ2-7; 13 nucleotides line up with TRBD2. V lost 5 bases and J lost 2; bases outside the gene matches: 6. The CDR3 spans 16 residues. From germline, CDR1 is MNHEY and CDR2 SVGEGT. CDR3 amino acids: CASSRGLAGIPYEQYF. The CDR3 nucleotides are TGTGCCAGCAGTCGGGGACTAGCGGGGATCCCCTACGAGCAGTACTTC.

CDR3: CASNVEQGVQPQHF. The CDR3 coding sequence is TGTGCCAGCAATGTCGAACAGGGAGTTCAGCCCCAGCATTTT. This chain connects TRBV2 to TRBJ1-5; D may be TRBD1 (6 bases). Germline CDR1 SNHLY, CDR2 FYNNEI. The V end was cut by 7 bases, the J end by 6 bases, with 16 bases between. This CDR3 is built from 14 residues.

The chain recombines TRBV9 with TRBJ1-2; TRBD1 is a possible D gene (5 bases). V lost 0 bases and J lost 0, with 9 bases in between. Germline-derived CDR1 and CDR2 are SGDLS and YYNGEE. The CDR3 is 15 residues long. CDR3 in DNA: TGTGCCAGCAGCGTAGGGCAGGGCGCTAACTATGGCTACACCTTC. Residues: CASSVGQGANYGYTF.

The chain employs TRBV19 and TRBJ1-3; no clear D. The CDR3 is made up of 16 amino acids. Germline V lookup: CDR1 LNHDA, CDR2 SQIVND (reference sequence). Trimming shortened V by 0 bases and J by 0 bases, and 9 bases separated the two germline ends. CDR3: CASSIEVSHSGNTIYF. The CDR3 DNA reads as TGTGCCAGTAGTATAGAGGTCTCGCACTCTGGAAACACCATATATTTT.